This T cell receptor beta chain was identified in a study of response to subunit inactivated influenza vaccine. Study findings and constraints: Few additional T cells are recruited per seasonal influenza vaccination, authors suggested.

TCRdb reprocessed the RT-PCR reads via MiXCR and lists one record per CDR3 protein. The table lists over 650,000 distinct CDR3 sequences, under 20% of them singletons, with 9.5% to 13% in the top ten. CDR1 and CDR2 from the germline V gene are SGHRS and YFSETQ. The CDR3 sequence is 16 residues long. Trimming took off 4 bases at V and 1 base at J, with 16 bases between the two ends. This clonotype occurred a few times. Its antigen is still unknown. V is TRBV5-1 and J is TRBJ2-3; D gene unclear. The TCR sequence derives from a man aged 50-60 years who received an inactivated influenza vaccine. The sample in question was PBMCs from blood, obtained more than 4 days after vaccination. The CDR3 loop is CASSIEIMNGTDTQYF. CDR3 coding DNA: TGCGCCAGCAGCATAGAGATCATGAACGGCACAGATACGCAGTATTTT.